The 10 T cell receptor beta chains below all came from one sample that was sequenced in a study of radiation and T cells in renal cell carcinoma. Assay used: immunoSEQ multiplex PCR; TCRdb lists only in-frame clones, some missing. This sample has about 73,000 clones, with approximately 87% found just once. Stated time point: blood 4 weeks post-SBRT, at nephrectomy. Treatment described: 15 Gy SBRT to primary tumor, nephrectomy 4 weeks later. The input for sequencing was blood, taken from a patient whose treatment included radiotherapy and nephrectomy. Receptors were obtained from a woman aged 55-69 years with renal cell carcinoma.

CDR3 sequence: CASSLEGGTGELFF. CDR3 nucleotide sequence: TGCGCCAGCAGCTTGGAAGGCGGAACCGGGGAGCTGTTTTTT. V is TRBV5-1 and J is TRBJ2-2; D gene unclear. CDR1 and CDR2 (germline): SGHRS, YFSETQ. The CDR3 is 14 residues long. The V end was cut by 0 bases, the J end by 5 bases, with 8 bases between.

This chain joins TRBV7-2 and TRBJ1-2; 7 nucleotides line up with TRBD1. The V gene end was trimmed by 1 base and the J gene end by 7 bases; junction bases not matched to a gene: 12. This CDR3 comprises 16 residues. CDR1 and CDR2 (germline): SGHTA, FQGNSA. As DNA, the CDR3 is TGTGCCAGCAGCTTAGAATTGGGACAGCTTTCAGGTGGCTACACCTTC. Encoded protein: CASSLELGQLSGGYTF.

The chain links TRBV7-9 to TRBJ2-1; TRBD2 matches at 10 bases. From germline, CDR1 is SEHNR and CDR2 FQNEAQ (reference sequence). CDR3 length: 16 residues. V shed 5 bases, J shed 0 bases, and the junction held 4 bases outside the gene matches. The CDR3 region has the DNA TGTGCCAGCAGCATCCCTAGCGGGAGCTCCTACAATGAGCAGTTCTTC. It specifies CASSIPSGSSYNEQFF.

The CDR3 DNA sequence: TGTGCCACCAGCTCCCCCGTCGGCGAGCAGTACTTC. It specifies CATSSPVGEQYF. The gene calls are TRBV15 and TRBJ2-7; D call uncertain. The CDR3 consists of 12 residues. V lost 5 bases, J lost 6 bases, and 11 bases lay in between. Germline CDR1 and CDR2: LNHNV and YYDKDF (reference sequence).

The J gene is TRBJ2-3, the V gene TRBV4-2; 8 positions agree with TRBD2. The V gene end was trimmed by 2 bases and the J gene end by 5 bases; junction bases not matched to a gene: 12. Germline V lookup: CDR1 LGHNA, CDR2 YNFKEQ. The CDR3 length is 17 residues. Here the CDR3 DNA reads TGTGCCAGCAGCCAAAGTGCAGCGGGAGCGAAAGGAGATACGCAGTATTTT. Translated: CASSQSAAGAKGDTQYF.

This chain connects TRBV9 to TRBJ2-2; 7 bases fit TRBD2. The germline V gene encodes CDR1 SGDLS and CDR2 YYNGEE. This CDR3 is 15 amino acids long. J lost 4 bases, V lost 0 bases, and 3 bases had no gene match. DNA for the CDR3: TGTGCCAGCAGCGTAGACCCGGGGGGCACCGGGGAGCTGTTTTTT. As protein: CASSVDPGGTGELFF.

The genes are TRBV5-5 and TRBJ2-1; possible D gene TRBD1, 5 bases. The V end lost 2 bases, the J end lost 4 bases, and 13 bases lay between the germline ends. CDR1 and CDR2 (germline): SGHKS, YYEKEE (reference sequence). The CDR3 consists of 15 residues. The CDR3 DNA is TGTGCCAGCAGCTTATCAGGGAATGATTACAATGAGCAGTTCTTC. Amino acids: CASSLSGNDYNEQFF.

This sequence joins TRBV6-5 and TRBJ2-5; D perhaps matches TRBD1 (5 bases). V shed 5 bases and J shed 5 bases, with 12 bases lying between them. CDR1 is MNHEY and CDR2 is SVGAGI in the germline V gene. CDR3 length equals 13 residues. The CDR3 DNA sequence: TGTGCCAGCAGTCCGATTAAGGGGGAGACCCAGTACTTC. This encodes CASSPIKGETQYF.

This chain joins TRBV9 and TRBJ2-7; TRBD2 agrees at 7 bases. Germline assignment: CDR1 SGDLS and CDR2 YYNGEE. V shed 3 bases, J shed 5 bases, and the junction held 5 bases outside the gene matches. The CDR3 is made up of 13 amino acids. The CDR3 DNA follows: TGTGCCAGCAGCGGGGGAGGGAGTGACGAGCAGTACTTC. Protein: CASSGGGSDEQYF. The full variable domain, in which reference TRBV9 and TRBJ2-7 provide the parts outside the CDR3, is DSGVTQTPKHLITATGQRVTLRCSPRSGDLSVYWYQQSLDQGLQFLIQYYNGEERAKGNILERFSAQQFPDLHSELNLSSLELGDSALYFCASSGGGSDEQYFGPGTRLTVT.

This clone was seen once. This chain connects TRBV7-9 to TRBJ2-3, with 11 positions matching TRBD2. CDR1 and CDR2 from the germline V gene are SEHNR and FQNEAQ (reference sequence). The junction had 6 bases not matched to a gene; V was cut back by 5 bases and J by 2 bases. This CDR3 is built from 16 residues. The CDR3 region has the DNA TGTGCCAGCAGCCAGGGACTAGCGGACAACACAGATACGCAGTATTTT. It encodes CASSQGLADNTDTQYF.